In this sample, the clone carrying this T cell receptor (beta chain) turned up a few times. What it binds is not known. The V and J ends lost 4 bases and 8 bases, in that order; junction bases with no gene match: 5. Germline assignment: CDR1 SNHLY and CDR2 FYNNEI. The CDR3 has 15 amino acids. The sample belongs to a study of cytomegalovirus exposure and HLA in healthy donors. Notes on the study in general: A later analysis revealed that TCR association rates differed between HLA loci, peaking at DRB1 and bottoming out at HLA-C.

60 Vbeta and 13 Jbeta primers were used in PCR. The table came from immunoSEQ multiplex PCR; TCRdb's copy has only in-frame clones and leaves some out. Of 100,000 to 150,000 clones in the sample, roughly three quarters were seen once. V usage is TRBV2 and J usage is TRBJ1-4, with TRBD1 identical over 12 bases. The sequence derives from a woman in her thirties or forties in good health and CMV-seronegative. Sequencing was done on a sample of PBMCs. CDR3 coding DNA: TGTGCCAGCAGTGGCCGGGACAGGGGGCACGAAAAACTGTTTTTT. It specifies CASSGRDRGHEKLFF.